The 32 T cell receptor beta chains below all came from one sample that was sequenced in a study of cytomegalovirus exposure and HLA in healthy donors. PCR used 60 Vbeta primers and 13 Jbeta primers. TCRdb's table, derived via immunoSEQ multiplex PCR, lists solely in-frame clones and lacks some. The sample holds roughly 150,000 clones; 70% to 85% are singletons and the top ten take about 6.1%. Sequenced sample: PBMCs. These receptors were collected from a woman aged 50 to 65 in good health and CMV-seropositive.

The V and J genes are TRBV20-1 and TRBJ2-7; no clear D gene. The CDR3 is made up of 11 amino acids. CDR1 DFQATT and CDR2 SNEGSKA come from the germline V gene (reference sequence). V was cut by 1 base and J by 7 bases, with 8 bases left in between. CDR3 DNA: TGCAGTGCTAGAGTCTCGTTGGAGCAGTACTTC. The encoded protein is CSARVSLEQYF.

J is TRBJ1-1 and V is TRBV5-1, with 8 bases fitting TRBD1. The CDR3 has 18 amino acids. CDR1 is SGHRS and CDR2 is YFSETQ in the germline V gene. V lost 2 bases and J lost 0; bases outside the gene matches: 12. The CDR3 sequence: CASSFGQGRGLVNTEAFF. CDR3 in DNA: TGCGCCAGCAGCTTTGGACAGGGTAGGGGGCTCGTGAACACTGAAGCTTTCTTT.

The chain uses TRBV11-2 and TRBJ2-1; D is undetermined. Germline lookup yields CDR1 SGHAT and CDR2 FQNNGV. The CDR3 runs 16 residues. Trimming removed 0 bases from V and 2 bases from J, with 11 bases in between. CDR3 sequence reads: CASSLDIDLPYNEQFF. In nucleotides, the CDR3 is TGTGCCAGCAGCTTAGACATAGATCTACCCTACAATGAGCAGTTCTTC.

This chain connects TRBV18 to TRBJ2-3; D is ambiguous. Trimming removed 3 bases at V and 2 bases at J, with 6 bases between. Germline assignment: CDR1 KGHSH and CDR2 LQKENI. CDR3 length: 13 amino acids. This chain's CDR3 is CASSPRNTDTQYF. The DNA of the CDR3 is TGTGCCAGCTCACCCAGGAACACAGATACGCAGTATTTT. The full variable domain, completed using reference TRBV18 and TRBJ2-3, is NAGVMQNPRHLVRRRGQEARLRCSPMKGHSHVYWYRQLPEEGLKFMVYLQKENIIDESGMPKERFSAEFPKEGPSILRIQQVVRGDSAAYFCASSPRNTDTQYFGPGTRLTVL.

This clone has a handful of counts. The gene calls are TRBV6-5 and TRBJ2-3; a possible D gene is TRBD1 (6 bases). With 10 bases removed from V and 3 bases from J, the gap between germline ends came to 11 bases. Per the germline V gene, CDR1 is MNHEY and CDR2 is SVGAGI. The CDR3 is made up of 12 amino acids. This CDR3 is CATSRGTDTQYF. In DNA, the CDR3 is TGTGCCACCTCCAGGGGAACAGATACGCAGTATTTT.

This clone was seen only a few times. The chain combines TRBV9 with TRBJ2-2, with TRBD1 matching 8 bases. Germline assignment: CDR1 SGDLS and CDR2 YYNGEE. The CDR3 is 16 amino acids. Trimming took 3 bases from V and 4 from J; bases not matched to a gene: 8. The CDR3 DNA follows: TGTGCCAGCAGCGCACCTACAGGGGGAAGCACCGGGGAGCTGTTTTTT. Its translation: CASSAPTGGSTGELFF.

This clone was seen just once. Written as DNA, the CDR3 is TGTGCCAGCAGTCCCGACAGGGGGTTTTTAAATGAGCAGTTCTTC. It specifies CASSPDRGFLNEQFF. The V and J genes are TRBV5-6 and TRBJ2-1, with 9 bases matching TRBD1. The germline CDR1 and CDR2 sequences are SGHDT and YYEEEE. This CDR3 has 15 residues. The trim removed 5 bases at V and 7 bases at J, leaving 10 bases unmatched.

The rearrangement links TRBV5-1 to TRBJ2-3; D perhaps matches TRBD1 (5 bases). The CDR3 spans 16 residues. Germline V lookup: CDR1 SGHRS, CDR2 YFSETQ. The V and J ends lost 0 bases and 0 bases respectively, with 11 bases between them. CDR3 nucleotides: TGCGCCAGCAGCTTGGCTGCAGGGTCAAGCACAGATACGCAGTATTTT. Protein sequence: CASSLAAGSSTDTQYF.

This chain joins TRBV5-1 and TRBJ2-2, with 8 bases that match TRBD1. The CDR3 is 14 residues long. Trimming removed 5 bases from V and 4 bases from J; junction bases left unmatched: 4. The germline gives CDR1 SGHRS, CDR2 YFSETQ. CDR3 loop: CASSLTGGTGELFF. The CDR3 region has the DNA TGCGCCAGCAGTCTAACAGGGGGCACCGGGGAGCTGTTTTTT.

This chain uses TRBV7-8 with TRBJ1-1, with 10 bases that match TRBD1. The CDR3 consists of 16 residues. The J segment lost 5 bases and the V segment lost 1 base, leaving 7 bases of the junction unmatched. Germline V gene data show CDR1 as SGHVS and CDR2 as FQNEAQ. The DNA for the CDR3 is TGTGCCAGCAGCTTAGTTTTCCGGGACAGGGGTACTGAAGCTTTCTTT. It specifies CASSLVFRDRGTEAFF.

Note on this clone: The germline gene is not matched at one end of the junction; a read error may be the cause. The rearrangement joins TRBV7-9 to TRBJ2-7; the D gene is possibly TRBD1 (5 bases). CDR1 and CDR2 from the germline V gene are SEHNR and FQNEAQ (reference sequence). CDR3 length: 12 amino acids. This chain's CDR3 is CSSSSQGYEQYF. CDR3 coding DNA: TGTTCCAGCAGCTCCCAGGGATACGAGCAGTACTTC.

This clone occurred once. The chain recombines TRBV6-5 with TRBJ2-7, with a weak D call TRBD1 (6 bases). Germline V gene lookup returns CDR1 MNHEY and CDR2 SVGAGI. CDR3 length: 15 amino acids. V lost 0 bases and J 1 base, leaving 10 bases between the germline ends. CDR3 nucleotides: TGTGCCAGCAGTTACTCCGGGACAACTTCCTACGAGCAGTACTTC. Its protein is CASSYSGTTSYEQYF.

V usage is TRBV12-5 and J usage is TRBJ1-2, with TRBD1 matching over 7 bases. V was clipped by 3 bases and J by 8 bases; unmatched bases: 3. This CDR3 spans 12 amino acids. The germline gives CDR1 LGHNT, CDR2 FRNRAP. CDR3 bases: TGTGCTAGTGGTTTTGACAGGGACGGCTACACCTTC. Protein product: CASGFDRDGYTF. Full variable domain (rest looked up from reference TRBV12-5 and TRBJ1-2): DARVTQTPRHKVTEMGQEVTMRCQPILGHNTVFWYRQTMMQGLELLAYFRNRAPLDDSGMPKDRFSAEMPDATLATLKIQPSEPRDSAVYFCASGFDRDGYTFGSGTRLTVV.

V is TRBV2 and J is TRBJ2-7; D is possibly TRBD2 (6 bases). The CDR3 consists of 12 residues. Trimming left V 4 bases short and J 2 bases short, with 6 bases between. In germline, CDR1 is SNHLY, CDR2 FYNNEI. CDR3 nucleotide sequence: TGTGCCAGCAGTGGGACTACCTACGAGCAGTACTTC. Translated: CASSGTTYEQYF.

The genes are TRBV7-2 and TRBJ2-1; tentative D call: TRBD2 (6 bases). Germline lookup yields CDR1 SGHTA and CDR2 FQGNSA. The CDR3 covers 14 residues. V dropped 5 bases and J dropped 3 bases, with 11 bases sitting between them. The CDR3 DNA reads TGTGCCAGCAGCGTGGTAGCGGACTACAATGAGCAGTTCTTC. Amino acid sequence: CASSVVADYNEQFF.

In its sample, this clone was seen once. This chain links TRBV5-1 with TRBJ2-2; 9 bases line up with TRBD2. The CDR3 has 14 amino acids. V was clipped by 2 bases and J by 6 bases; unmatched bases: 2. In germline, CDR1 is SGHRS, CDR2 YFSETQ. The CDR3 bases are TGCGCCAGCAGCTTTGCGGGGGGGCCCGGGGAGCTGTTTTTT. This codes for CASSFAGGPGELFF.

This chain uses TRBV29-1 with TRBJ1-3, with a weak D call TRBD1 (6 bases). V was cut by 0 bases and J by 3 bases, with 6 bases left in between. CDR3 length: 13 amino acids. CDR1 is SQVTM and CDR2 is ANQGSEA in the germline V gene. In DNA, the CDR3 is TGCAGCGTTGAAGACAGGGGTGGAAACACCATATATTTT. This gives the protein CSVEDRGGNTIYF.

CDR3 coding DNA: TGTGCCTGGAGTGGTCAGGTTGGTGGCTACACCTTC. Protein product: CAWSGQVGGYTF. V and J are TRBV30 and TRBJ1-2; D ambiguous. There are 12 residues in the CDR3. The V gene lost 1 base and the J gene lost 7 bases, with 10 bases spanning the gap. Germline V gives CDR1 GTSNPN, CDR2 SVGIG (reference sequence).

This chain connects TRBV7-2 to TRBJ1-2; 8 nucleotides agree with TRBD1. The length of the CDR3 is 15 residues. Per the germline V gene, CDR1 is SGHTA and CDR2 is FQGNSA. V trimming: 1 base; J trimming: 5 bases; junction bases outside the gene matches: 6. In nucleotides, the CDR3 is TGTGCCAGCAGCTTAGGAGGGACAGGTGGTTATGGCTACACCTTC. The encoded protein is CASSLGGTGGYGYTF.

The chain has TRBV13 and TRBJ1-3; TRBD1 might be the D (5 bases). This CDR3 is 16 amino acids long. V was trimmed by 4 bases and J by 1 base, leaving 14 bases between them. Per the germline V gene, CDR1 is PRHDT and CDR2 is FYEKMQ (reference sequence). CDR3 in amino acids: CASSSYSQGSGNTIYF. The CDR3, as DNA: TGTGCCAGCAGCTCTTATTCGCAGGGTTCTGGAAACACCATATATTTT.

This clone was found once. The V and J genes are TRBV9 and TRBJ1-2, with 8 bases that match TRBD1. CDR3 length: 15 amino acids. Germline values: CDR1 SGDLS, CDR2 YYNGEE. The J segment lost 8 bases and the V segment lost 4 bases, leaving 13 bases of the junction unmatched. DNA of the CDR3: TGTGCCAGCAGCCGGGACGGACAGGGAGTGGAGGGCTACACCTTC. It specifies CASSRDGQGVEGYTF.

The rearrangement uses TRBV5-4 and TRBJ1-5, with no clear D. Germline V gene data show CDR1 as SGHNT and CDR2 as YYREEE (reference sequence). V was clipped by 3 bases and J by 6 bases, with 13 bases between them. The CDR3 runs to 14 residues. Here the CDR3 reads CASSSPGESQPQHF. For the CDR3, the DNA is TGTGCCAGCAGCTCCCCGGGTGAGAGTCAGCCCCAGCATTTT.

The DNA for the CDR3 is TGCGCCAGCAGCTCCGCACCGGGACAGGGTGATGAGCAGTTCTTC. Its translation is CASSSAPGQGDEQFF. The chain carries TRBV5-1 and TRBJ2-1; 9 bases fit TRBD1. V gave up 3 bases and J gave up 8 bases; unmatched junction bases: 9. The germline V gene has CDR1 SGHRS and CDR2 YFSETQ. The CDR3 length is 15 residues. The full variable domain, in which reference TRBV5-1 and TRBJ2-1 provide the parts outside the CDR3, is KAGVTQTPRYLIKTRGQQVTLSCSPISGHRSVSWYQQTPGQGLQFLFEYFSETQRNKGNFPGRFSGRQFSNSRSEMNVSTLELGDSALYLCASSSAPGQGDEQFFGPGTRLTVL.

Points on this clone: An end of the junction differs from the germline gene, which may be a read error. The gene calls are TRBV6-5 and TRBJ2-3, with D possibly being TRBD2 (5 bases). This CDR3 comprises 16 residues. From germline, CDR1 is MNHEY and CDR2 SVGAGI. The CDR3: CASSYSAFSSTDAQYF. The CDR3, as DNA: TGTGCCAGCAGTTACTCGGCGTTTTCTAGCACAGATGCGCAGTATTTT.

The chain carries TRBV7-9 and TRBJ1-2; D ambiguous. The CDR3 runs 13 residues. The V end lost 2 bases, the J end lost 4 bases, and 8 bases lay between the germline ends. The germline V gene encodes CDR1 SEHNR and CDR2 FQNEAQ (reference sequence). The CDR3 nucleotides read TGTGCCAGCAGCTTACAGGATTCCTATGGCTACACCTTC. As protein: CASSLQDSYGYTF.

This clone was counted a few times. The chain joins TRBV5-4 to TRBJ2-2; D remains ambiguous. Germline-derived CDR1 and CDR2 are SGHNT and YYREEE (reference sequence). Trimming stripped 0 bases from V and 1 base from J, with 13 bases between. This CDR3 spans 17 amino acids. CDR3 nucleotide sequence: TGTGCCAGCAGCTTGGCTGTGGCCCCCCGGAACACCGGGGAGCTGTTTTTT. It codes for CASSLAVAPRNTGELFF.

This sequence joins TRBV4-1 and TRBJ2-3; D is possibly TRBD1 (6 bases). V was trimmed by 1 base and J by 2 bases, leaving 16 bases between them. The CDR3 length is 17 residues. In germline, CDR1 is MGHRA, CDR2 YSYEKL. In nucleotides, the CDR3 is TGCGCCAGCAGCCAAGGGTCGGGACACATCCCCACAGATACGCAGTATTTT. Residues: CASSQGSGHIPTDTQYF.

Remarks on this clone: An end of the junction differs from the germline gene, which may be a read error. The chain employs TRBV5-4 and TRBJ2-1, with D tentatively TRBD1 (5 bases). The CDR3 extends over 15 amino acids. From germline, CDR1 is SGHNT and CDR2 YYREEE (reference sequence). This chain's CDR3 is CASSFFRQSGNKQFF. The CDR3 DNA sequence: TGTGCCAGCAGCTTCTTCCGACAGAGTGGCAATAAGCAGTTCTTC.

This sequence joins TRBV29-1 and TRBJ1-1, with TRBD1 as a possible D gene (5 bases). Germline CDR1 and CDR2: SQVTM and ANQGSEA. V lost 4 bases to trimming and J lost 0 bases, with 15 bases between them. The CDR3 runs 15 residues. CDR3 bases: TGCAGCGTTGGTGGGGGTCGGGGGATGAACACTGAAGCTTTCTTT. This translates into CSVGGGRGMNTEAFF.

The rearrangement joins TRBV18 to TRBJ1-1, with D hard to call. Germline CDR1 reads KGHSH; CDR2 reads LQKENI. V lost 5 bases and J 0 bases, leaving 7 bases between the germline ends. The CDR3 is 13 amino acids. The CDR3 coding sequence is TGTGCCAGCTCAGAAGACATGAACACTGAAGCTTTCTTT. As protein: CASSEDMNTEAFF.

The V gene is TRBV6-5, the J gene TRBJ1-1; 8 positions agree with TRBD1. The CDR3 runs 15 residues. V shed 6 bases, J shed 5 bases, and the junction held 11 bases outside the gene matches. CDR1 is MNHEY and CDR2 is SVGAGI in the germline V gene. Here the CDR3 reads CASSRQTGGGTEAFF. Here the CDR3 DNA reads TGTGCCAGCAGCAGACAAACAGGGGGTGGTACTGAAGCTTTCTTT.

The V call is TRBV10-3, the J call TRBJ1-4, with a possible D match to TRBD1 (5 bases). V lost 10 bases, J lost 0 bases, and 12 bases lay in between. The CDR3 is made up of 14 amino acids. Germline V gives CDR1 ENHRY, CDR2 SYGVKD. Here the CDR3 reads CATKTASTNEKLFF. As DNA, the CDR3 is TGTGCCACTAAGACAGCTTCAACTAATGAAAAACTGTTTTTT.